This T cell receptor beta chain was identified during a study of cytomegalovirus exposure and HLA in healthy donors. To note about this clone: Its antigen is still unknown.

Every donor was a healthy person donating bone marrow. Study outcomes and limitations: Across donors, most TCRs were seen rarely, yet some public ones were widespread.

Vbeta (60) and Jbeta (13) primers were used in the PCR. Generated by immunoSEQ multiplex PCR, the TCRdb table keeps only in-frame clones and is missing some. In the table there are approximately 150,000 clones, more than 60% of which are singletons. V was pared by 6 bases and J by 4 bases, with 12 bases between. CDR3 length: 13 residues. Germline CDR1 reads LNHDA; CDR2 reads SQIVND (reference sequence). This sequence was found in a woman aged 55 to 70 in good health and CMV-seronegative. The J gene is TRBJ1-1, the V gene TRBV19, with D perhaps matching TRBD1 (6 bases). The sample taken for sequencing was PBMCs. The CDR3 here is CASSTLGGTEAFF. In DNA form, the CDR3 reads TGTGCCAGTAGCACCCTAGGGGGCACTGAAGCTTTCTTT.